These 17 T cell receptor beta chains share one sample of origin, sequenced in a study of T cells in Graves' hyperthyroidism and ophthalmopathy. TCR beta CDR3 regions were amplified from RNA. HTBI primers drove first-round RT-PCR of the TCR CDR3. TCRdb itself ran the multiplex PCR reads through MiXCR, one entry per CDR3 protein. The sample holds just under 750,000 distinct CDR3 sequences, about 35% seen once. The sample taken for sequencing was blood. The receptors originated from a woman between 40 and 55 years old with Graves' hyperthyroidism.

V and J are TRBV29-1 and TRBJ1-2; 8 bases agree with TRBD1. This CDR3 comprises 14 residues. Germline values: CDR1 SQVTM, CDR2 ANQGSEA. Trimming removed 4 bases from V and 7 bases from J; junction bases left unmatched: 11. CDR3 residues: CSVAPDRVRGGYTF. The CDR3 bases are TGCAGCGTTGCCCCGGACAGGGTCCGTGGTGGCTACACCTTC.

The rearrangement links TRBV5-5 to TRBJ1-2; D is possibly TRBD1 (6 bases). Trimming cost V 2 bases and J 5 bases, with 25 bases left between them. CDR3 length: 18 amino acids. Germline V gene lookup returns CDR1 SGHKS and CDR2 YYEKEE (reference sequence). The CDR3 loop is CASSFIGGGGRGVYGYTF. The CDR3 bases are TGTGCCAGCAGCTTCATAGGTGGAGGGGGGCGAGGGGTATATGGCTACACCTTC. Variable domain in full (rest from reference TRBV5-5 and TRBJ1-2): DAGVTQSPTHLIKTRGQQVTLRCSPISGHKSVSWYQQVLGQGPQFIFQYYEKEERGRGNFPDRFSARQFPNYSSELNVNALLLGDSALYLCASSFIGGGGRGVYGYTFGSGTRLTVV.

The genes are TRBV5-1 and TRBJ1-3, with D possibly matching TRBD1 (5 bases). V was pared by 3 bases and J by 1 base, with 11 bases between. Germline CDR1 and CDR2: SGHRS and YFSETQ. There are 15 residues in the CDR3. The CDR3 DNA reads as TGCGCCAGCAGCTACGACGGGGCTTCTGGAAACACCATATATTTT. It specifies CASSYDGASGNTIYF.

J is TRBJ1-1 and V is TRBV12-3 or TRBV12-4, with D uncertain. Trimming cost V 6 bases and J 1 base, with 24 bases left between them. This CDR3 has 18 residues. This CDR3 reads CASSQDLMPVSRNTEAFF. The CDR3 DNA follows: TGTGCCAGCAGCCAAGATCTGATGCCTGTCAGCCGGAACACTGAAGCTTTCTTT.

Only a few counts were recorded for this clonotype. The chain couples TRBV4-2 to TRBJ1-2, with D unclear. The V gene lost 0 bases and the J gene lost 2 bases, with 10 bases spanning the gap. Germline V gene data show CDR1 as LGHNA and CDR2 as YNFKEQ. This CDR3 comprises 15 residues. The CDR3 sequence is CASSQDVTGNYGYTF. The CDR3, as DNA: TGTGCCAGCAGCCAAGACGTCACGGGGAACTATGGCTACACCTTC.

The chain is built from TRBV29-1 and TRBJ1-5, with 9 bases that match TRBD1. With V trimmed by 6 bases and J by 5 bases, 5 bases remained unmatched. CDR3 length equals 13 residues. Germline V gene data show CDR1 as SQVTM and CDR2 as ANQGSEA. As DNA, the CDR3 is TGCAGCGTGGGGGACAGGGACCATCAGCCCCAGCATTTT. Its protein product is CSVGDRDHQPQHF.

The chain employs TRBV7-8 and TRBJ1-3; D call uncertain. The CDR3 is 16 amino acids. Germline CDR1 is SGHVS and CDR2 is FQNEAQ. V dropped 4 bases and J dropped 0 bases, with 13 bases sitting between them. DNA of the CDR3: TGTGCCAGCAGCTCCTACCAGGTTCTCTCTGGAAACACCATATATTTT. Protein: CASSSYQVLSGNTIYF.

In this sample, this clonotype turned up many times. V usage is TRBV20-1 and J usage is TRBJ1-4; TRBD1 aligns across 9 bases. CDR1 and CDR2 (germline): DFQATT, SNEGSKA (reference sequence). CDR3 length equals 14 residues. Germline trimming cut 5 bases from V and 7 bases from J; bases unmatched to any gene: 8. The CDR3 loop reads CSALETGGSEKLFF. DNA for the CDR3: TGCAGTGCTTTAGAGACAGGGGGGAGTGAAAAACTGTTTTTT.

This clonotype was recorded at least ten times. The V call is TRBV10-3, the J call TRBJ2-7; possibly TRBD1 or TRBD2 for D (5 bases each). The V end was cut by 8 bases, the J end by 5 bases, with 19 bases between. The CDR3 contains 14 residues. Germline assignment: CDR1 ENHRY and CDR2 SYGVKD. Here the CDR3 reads CAIQARGEFNEQYF. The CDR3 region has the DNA TGTGCCATCCAGGCGAGAGGGGAATTTAACGAGCAGTACTTC.

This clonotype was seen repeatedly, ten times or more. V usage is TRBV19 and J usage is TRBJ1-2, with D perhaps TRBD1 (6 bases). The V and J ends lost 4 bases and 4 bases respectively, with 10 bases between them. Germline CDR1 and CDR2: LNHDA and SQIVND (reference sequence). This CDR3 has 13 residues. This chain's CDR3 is CASSTDRSYGYTF. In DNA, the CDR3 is TGTGCCAGTAGTACCGACAGGAGCTATGGCTACACCTTC.

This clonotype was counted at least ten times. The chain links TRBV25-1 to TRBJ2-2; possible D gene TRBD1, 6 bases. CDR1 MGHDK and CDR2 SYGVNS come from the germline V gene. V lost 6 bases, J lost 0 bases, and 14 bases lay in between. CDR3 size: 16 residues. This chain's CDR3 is CASSRRGTSNTGELFF. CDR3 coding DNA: TGTGCCAGCAGCAGACGTGGGACATCGAACACCGGGGAGCTGTTTTTT. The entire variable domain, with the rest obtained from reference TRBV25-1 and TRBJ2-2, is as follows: EADIYQTPRYLVIGTGKKITLECSQTMGHDKMYWYQQDPGMELHLIHYSYGVNSTEKGDLSSESTVSRIRTEHFPLTLESARPSHTSQYLCASSRRGTSNTGELFFGEGSRLTVL.

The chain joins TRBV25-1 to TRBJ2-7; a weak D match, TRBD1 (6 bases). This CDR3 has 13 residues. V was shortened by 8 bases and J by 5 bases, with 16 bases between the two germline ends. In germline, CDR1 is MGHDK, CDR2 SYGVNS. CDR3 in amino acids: CASAPRGSNEQYF. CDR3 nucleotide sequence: TGTGCCAGCGCCCCCAGGGGATCAAACGAGCAGTACTTC.

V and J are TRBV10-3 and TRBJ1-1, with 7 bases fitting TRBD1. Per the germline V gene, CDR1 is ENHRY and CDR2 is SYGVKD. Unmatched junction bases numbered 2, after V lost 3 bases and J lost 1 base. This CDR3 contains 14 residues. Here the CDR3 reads CAISDGTANTEAFF. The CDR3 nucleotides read TGTGCCATCAGTGACGGGACAGCGAACACTGAAGCTTTCTTT.

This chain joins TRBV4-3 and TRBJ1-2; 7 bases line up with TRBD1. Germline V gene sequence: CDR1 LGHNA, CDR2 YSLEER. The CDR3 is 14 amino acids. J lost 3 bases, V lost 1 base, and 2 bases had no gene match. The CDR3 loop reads CASSQAQGYYGYTF. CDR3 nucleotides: TGCGCCAGCAGCCAAGCACAGGGGTACTATGGCTACACCTTC.

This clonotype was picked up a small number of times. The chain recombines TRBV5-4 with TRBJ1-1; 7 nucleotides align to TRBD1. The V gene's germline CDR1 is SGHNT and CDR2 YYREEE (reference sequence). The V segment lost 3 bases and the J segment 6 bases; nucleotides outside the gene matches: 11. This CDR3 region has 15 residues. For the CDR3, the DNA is TGTGCCAGCAGCTCCCCGACAGGGAATTTCGCTGAAGCTTTCTTT. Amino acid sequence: CASSSPTGNFAEAFF.

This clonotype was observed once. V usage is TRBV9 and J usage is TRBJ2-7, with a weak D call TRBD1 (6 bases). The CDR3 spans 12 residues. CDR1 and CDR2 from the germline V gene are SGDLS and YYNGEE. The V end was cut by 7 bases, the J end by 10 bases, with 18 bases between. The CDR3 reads CASSLQEGDQYF. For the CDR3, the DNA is TGTGCCAGCTCACTACAAGAGGGGGACCAGTACTTC.

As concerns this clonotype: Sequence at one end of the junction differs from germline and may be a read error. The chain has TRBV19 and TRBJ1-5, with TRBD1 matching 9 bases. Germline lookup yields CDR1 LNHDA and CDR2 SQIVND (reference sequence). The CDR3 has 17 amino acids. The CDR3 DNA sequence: TGTGCCAGTAGTCGGACAGGGGATCTATATAGCAATCGGCCCCAGCATTTT. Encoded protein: CASSRTGDLYSNRPQHF.